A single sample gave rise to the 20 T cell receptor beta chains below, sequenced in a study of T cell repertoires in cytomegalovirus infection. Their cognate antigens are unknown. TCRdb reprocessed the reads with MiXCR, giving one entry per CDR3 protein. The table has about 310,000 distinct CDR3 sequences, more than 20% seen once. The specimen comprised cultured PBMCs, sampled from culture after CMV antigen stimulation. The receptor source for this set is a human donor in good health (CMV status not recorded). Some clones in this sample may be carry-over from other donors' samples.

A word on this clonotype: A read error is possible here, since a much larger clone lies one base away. DNA for the CDR3: TGTGCCAGCAGCCTAACTAGCGGGCGTCATCATACGCAGTATTTT. This encodes CASSLTSGRHHTQYF. This chain uses TRBV7-2 with TRBJ2-3; 9 bases are shared with TRBD2. The germline V gene has CDR1 SGHTA and CDR2 FQGNSA. This CDR3 spans 15 amino acids. V was clipped by 5 bases and J by 7 bases; unmatched bases: 10.

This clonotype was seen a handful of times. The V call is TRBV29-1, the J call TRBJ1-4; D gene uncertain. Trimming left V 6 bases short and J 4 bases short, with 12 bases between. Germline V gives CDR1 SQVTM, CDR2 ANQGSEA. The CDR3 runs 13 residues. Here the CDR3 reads CSVPRLHNEKLFF. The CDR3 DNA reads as TGCAGCGTGCCGAGGCTACATAATGAAAAACTGTTTTTT.

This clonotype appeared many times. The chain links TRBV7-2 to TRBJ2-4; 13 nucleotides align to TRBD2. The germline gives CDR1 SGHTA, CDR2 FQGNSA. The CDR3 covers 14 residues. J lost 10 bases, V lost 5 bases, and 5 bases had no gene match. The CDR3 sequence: CASSDGLAGVIQYF. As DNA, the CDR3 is TGTGCCAGCAGCGACGGACTAGCGGGAGTGATTCAGTACTTC.

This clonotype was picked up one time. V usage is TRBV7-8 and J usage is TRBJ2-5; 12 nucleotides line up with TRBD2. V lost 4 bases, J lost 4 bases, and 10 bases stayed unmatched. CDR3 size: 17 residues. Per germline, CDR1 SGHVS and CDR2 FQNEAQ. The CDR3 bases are TGTGCCAGCAGCTCCCACCGACTAGCGGGAGAAATAGAGACCCAGTACTTC. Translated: CASSSHRLAGEIETQYF.

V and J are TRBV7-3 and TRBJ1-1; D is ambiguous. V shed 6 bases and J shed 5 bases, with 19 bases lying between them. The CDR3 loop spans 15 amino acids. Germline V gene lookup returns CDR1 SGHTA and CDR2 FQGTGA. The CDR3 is CASSLSTGAGTEAFF. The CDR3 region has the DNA TGTGCCAGCAGTCTGTCGACCGGCGCGGGGACTGAAGCTTTCTTT.

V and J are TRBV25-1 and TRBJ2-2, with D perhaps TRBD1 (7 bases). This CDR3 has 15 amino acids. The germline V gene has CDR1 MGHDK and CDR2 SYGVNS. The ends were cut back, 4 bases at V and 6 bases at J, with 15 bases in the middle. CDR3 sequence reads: CASSASDRRAGELFF. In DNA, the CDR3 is TGTGCCAGCAGTGCCTCGGACAGGAGGGCCGGGGAGCTGTTTTTT.

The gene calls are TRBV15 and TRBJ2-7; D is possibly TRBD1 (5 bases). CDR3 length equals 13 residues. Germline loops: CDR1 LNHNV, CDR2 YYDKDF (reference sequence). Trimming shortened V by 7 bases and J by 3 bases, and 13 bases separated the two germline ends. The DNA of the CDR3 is TGTGCCACCACCATGACAGTGGACTACGAGCAGTACGTC. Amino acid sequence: CATTMTVDYEQYV.

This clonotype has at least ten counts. CDR3: CASSPPLSGRASYNEQFF. DNA of the CDR3: TGTGCCAGCAGCCCCCCTCTCTCGGGGCGGGCTTCCTACAATGAGCAGTTCTTC. The chain has TRBV6-6 and TRBJ2-1, with D possibly called TRBD1 or TRBD2 (5 bases each). Trimming removed 6 bases at V and 1 base at J, with 22 bases between. The CDR3 length is 18 residues. Germline assignment: CDR1 MNHNY and CDR2 SVGAGI (reference sequence).

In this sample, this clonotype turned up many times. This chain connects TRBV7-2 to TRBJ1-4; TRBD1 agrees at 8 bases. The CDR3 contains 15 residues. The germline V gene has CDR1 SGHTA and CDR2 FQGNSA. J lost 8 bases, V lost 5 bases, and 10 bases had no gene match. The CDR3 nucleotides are TGTGCCAGCAGCCCGTCCGGGACAGGAGCCGAAAAACTGTTTTTT. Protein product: CASSPSGTGAEKLFF.

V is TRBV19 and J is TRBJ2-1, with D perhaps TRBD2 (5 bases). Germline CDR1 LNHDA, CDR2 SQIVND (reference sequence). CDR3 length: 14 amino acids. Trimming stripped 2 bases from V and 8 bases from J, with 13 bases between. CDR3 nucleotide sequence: TGTGCCAGTAGTATATGGGGTATGAGGGATGAGCAGTTCTTC. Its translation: CASSIWGMRDEQFF.

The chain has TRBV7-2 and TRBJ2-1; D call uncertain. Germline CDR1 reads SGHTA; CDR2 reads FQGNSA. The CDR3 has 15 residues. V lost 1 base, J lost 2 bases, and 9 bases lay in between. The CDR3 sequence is CASSLGDWAYNEQFF. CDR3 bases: TGTGCCAGCAGCTTAGGCGACTGGGCCTACAATGAGCAGTTCTTC.

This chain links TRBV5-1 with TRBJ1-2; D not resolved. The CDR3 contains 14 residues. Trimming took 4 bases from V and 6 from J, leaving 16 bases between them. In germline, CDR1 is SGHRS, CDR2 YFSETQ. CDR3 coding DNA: TGCGCCAGCAGCCCAGAGGGCCTGCCGAATGGCTACACCTTC. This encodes CASSPEGLPNGYTF. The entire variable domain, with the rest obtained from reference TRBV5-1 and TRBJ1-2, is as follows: KAGVTQTPRYLIKTRGQQVTLSCSPISGHRSVSWYQQTPGQGLQFLFEYFSETQRNKGNFPGRFSGRQFSNSRSEMNVSTLELGDSALYLCASSPEGLPNGYTFGSGTRLTVV.

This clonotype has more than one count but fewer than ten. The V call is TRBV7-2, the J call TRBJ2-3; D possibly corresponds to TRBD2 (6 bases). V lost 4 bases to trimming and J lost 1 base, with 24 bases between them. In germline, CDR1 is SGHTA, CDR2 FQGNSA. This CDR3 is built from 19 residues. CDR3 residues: CASSSNQPTSRRRTDTQYF. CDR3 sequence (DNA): TGTGCCAGCAGCTCCAACCAACCTACTAGCCGCCGCCGCACAGATACGCAGTATTTT.

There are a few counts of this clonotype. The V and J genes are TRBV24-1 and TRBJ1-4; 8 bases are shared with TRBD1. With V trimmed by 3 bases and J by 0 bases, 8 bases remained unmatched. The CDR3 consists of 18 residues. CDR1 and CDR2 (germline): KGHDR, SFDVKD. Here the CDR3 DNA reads TGTGCCACCAGTGATCAGAGGGACAGGACTACAACTAATGAAAAACTGTTTTTT. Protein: CATSDQRDRTTTNEKLFF.

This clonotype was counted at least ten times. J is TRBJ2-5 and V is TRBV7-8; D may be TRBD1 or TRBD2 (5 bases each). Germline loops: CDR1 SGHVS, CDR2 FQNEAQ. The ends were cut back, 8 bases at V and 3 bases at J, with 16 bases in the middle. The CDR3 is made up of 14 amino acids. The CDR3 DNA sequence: TGTGCCAGCTCAGGTGGGGGAGTAGAAGAGACCCAGTACTTC. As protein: CASSGGGVEETQYF.

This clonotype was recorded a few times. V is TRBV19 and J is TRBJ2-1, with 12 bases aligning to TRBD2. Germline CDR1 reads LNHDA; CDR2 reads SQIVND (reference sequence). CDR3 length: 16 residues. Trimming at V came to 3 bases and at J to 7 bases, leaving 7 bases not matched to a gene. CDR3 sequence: CASSMTSGRSENEQFF. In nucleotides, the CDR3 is TGTGCCAGTAGTATGACTAGCGGGAGAAGCGAGAATGAGCAGTTCTTC. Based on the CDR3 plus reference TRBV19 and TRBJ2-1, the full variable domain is DGGITQSPKYLFRKEGQNVTLSCEQNLNHDAMYWYRQDPGQGLRLIYYSQIVNDFQKGDIAEGYSVSREKKESFPLTVTSAQKNPTAFYLCASSMTSGRSENEQFFGPGTRLTVL.

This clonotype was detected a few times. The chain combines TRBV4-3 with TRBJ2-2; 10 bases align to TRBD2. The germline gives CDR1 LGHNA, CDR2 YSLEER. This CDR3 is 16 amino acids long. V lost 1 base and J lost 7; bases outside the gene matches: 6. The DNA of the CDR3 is TGCGCCAGCAGCCAAGTGTACGGACTAGCGGTCGGGGAGCTGTTTTTT. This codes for CASSQVYGLAVGELFF.

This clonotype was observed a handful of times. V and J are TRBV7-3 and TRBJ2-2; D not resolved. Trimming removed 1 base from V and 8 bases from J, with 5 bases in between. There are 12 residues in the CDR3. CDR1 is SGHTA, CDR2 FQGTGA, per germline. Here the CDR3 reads CASSLNGGELFF. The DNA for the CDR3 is TGTGCCAGCAGCTTAAATGGGGGGGAGCTGTTTTTT.

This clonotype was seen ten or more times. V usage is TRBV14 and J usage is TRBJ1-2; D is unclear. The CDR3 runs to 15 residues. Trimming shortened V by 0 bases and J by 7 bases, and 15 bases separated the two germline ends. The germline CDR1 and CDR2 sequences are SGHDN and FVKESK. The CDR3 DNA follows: TGTGCCAGCAGCCAAGAGACTAGCCGGAGCACTGGCTACACCTTC. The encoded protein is CASSQETSRSTGYTF.

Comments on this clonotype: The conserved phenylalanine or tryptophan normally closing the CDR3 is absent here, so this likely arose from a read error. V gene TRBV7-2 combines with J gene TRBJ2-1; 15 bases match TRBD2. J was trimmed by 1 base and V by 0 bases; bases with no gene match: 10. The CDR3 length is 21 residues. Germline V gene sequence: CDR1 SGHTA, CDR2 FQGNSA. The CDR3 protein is CASSLAGPGLAGGSSYNEQFL. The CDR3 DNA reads TGTGCCAGCAGCTTAGCAGGGCCGGGACTAGCGGGAGGATCGTCCTACAATGAGCAGTTCTTA.